This T cell receptor (beta chain) was recovered during a study of T cells in tuberculosis. General study results and limits: GMM-specific TCRs were nearer to active tuberculosis alpha repertoires, suggesting expansion. Using the GMM-specific repertoire gave 87% accuracy versus roughly 68% with motifs.

The protocol was immunoSEQ multiplex PCR, while the TCRdb copy is restricted to in-frame clones and leaves out a portion. The sample carries about 33,000 clones, about 90% recorded once. Time point defined: new active TB diagnosis, blood taken before or within 7 days of starting treatment. Each clinical donor contributed on average about 92,000 T cells from unsorted cryopreserved PBMC. This clone was observed once. Its target is unknown. This receptor was obtained from an adult with tuberculosis. Some clones in this sample may be carry-over from other donors' samples. The source was PBMCs, collected at tuberculosis diagnosis.

CDR3 in amino acids: CASSPLTGGEYYGYTF. CDR3 in DNA: TGTGCCAGCAGCCCGCTTACCGGGGGGGAGTACTATGGCTACACCTTC. The J gene is TRBJ1-2, the V gene TRBV7-9, with a possible D match to TRBD1 (5 bases). The CDR3 consists of 16 residues. V lost 5 bases, J lost 3 bases, and 19 bases lay in between. CDR1 is SEHNR, CDR2 FQNEAQ, per germline (reference sequence).